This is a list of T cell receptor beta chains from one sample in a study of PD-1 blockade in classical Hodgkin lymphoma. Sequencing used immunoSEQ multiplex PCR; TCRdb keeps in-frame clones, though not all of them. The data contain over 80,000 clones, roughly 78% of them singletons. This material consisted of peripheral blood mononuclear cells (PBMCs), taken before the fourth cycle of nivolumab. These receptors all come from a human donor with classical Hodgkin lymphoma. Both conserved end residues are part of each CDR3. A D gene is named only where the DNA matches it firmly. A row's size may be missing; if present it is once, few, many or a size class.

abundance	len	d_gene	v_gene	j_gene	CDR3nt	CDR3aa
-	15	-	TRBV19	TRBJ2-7	TGTGCCAGTAGTATAGCGGGGTTCTCCTCCTACGAGCAGTACTTC	CASSIAGFSSYEQYF
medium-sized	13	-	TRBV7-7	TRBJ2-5	TGTGCTAGCAGCTTTGTAGTTACGGAGACCCAGTACTTC	CASSFVVTETQYF
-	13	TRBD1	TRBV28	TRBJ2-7	TGTGCCAGCTTGCGACAGGGATCCTACGAGCAGTACTTC	CASLRQGSYEQYF
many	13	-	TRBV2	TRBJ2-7	TGTGCCAGCAAGGGACAGGGACTAGGCGAGCAGTACTTC	CASKGQGLGEQYF
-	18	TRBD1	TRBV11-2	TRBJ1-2	TGTGCCAGCAGCAATTTACTAGGCTACAGGGGGACCCTTTATGGCTACACCTTC	CASSNLLGYRGTLYGYTF
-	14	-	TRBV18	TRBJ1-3	TGTGCCAGCTCACCAGGGGACGGTGGAAACACCATATATTTT	CASSPGDGGNTIYF
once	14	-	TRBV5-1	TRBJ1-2	TGCGCCAGCAGCTTGGAGGGGGAGACGTATGGCTACACCTTC	CASSLEGETYGYTF
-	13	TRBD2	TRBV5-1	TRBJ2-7	TGCGCCAGCAGCTTCGGTAGCGGGACCGAGCAGTACTTC	CASSFGSGTEQYF
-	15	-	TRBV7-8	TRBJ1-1	TGTGCCAGCAGCCGACGGGGGTGGGTAAACACTGAAGCTTTCTTT	CASSRRGWVNTEAFF
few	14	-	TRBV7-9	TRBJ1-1	TGTGCCAGCAGCACAAGGACATCGAACACTGAAGCTTTCTTT	CASSTRTSNTEAFF
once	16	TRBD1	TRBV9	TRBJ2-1	TGTGCCAGCAGCGTGGTGGGGACAGATTCTCTTAATGAGCAGTTCTTC	CASSVVGTDSLNEQFF